This TCR beta chain was sequenced in a study of T cell repertoires in ileal Crohn's disease. Whole-study context: Median disease duration was approximately eight years; 35% smoked at surgery.

The protocol was immunoSEQ multiplex PCR, while the TCRdb copy is restricted to in-frame clones and leaves out a portion. This sample has more than 4,000 clones, with about three quarters found just once. Patients were adults with ileal or ileocolonic Crohn's disease needing resection. The TCR comes from an adult with Crohn's disease. The sequenced sample was ileal tissue.

For the CDR3, the DNA is TGCGCCAGCAGCTTGCGGGCTCAGGGGCCCTCCTACGAGCAGTACTTC. This sequence encodes CASSLRAQGPSYEQYF. This chain uses TRBV5-1 with TRBJ2-7; D is perhaps TRBD1 (6 bases). The V end was cut by 1 base, the J end by 0 bases, with 14 bases between. This CDR3 comprises 16 residues. CDR1 is SGHRS and CDR2 is YFSETQ in the germline V gene.